A selection of T cell receptor beta chains follows, all from one sample in a study of blood T cell repertoires in COVID-19. Sequenced by immunoSEQ multiplex PCR; TCRdb stores in-frame clones only, minus some. Of under 200,000 clones listed, just under 85% were seen once; the top ten hold under 3.5%. The source material was peripheral blood. These receptors originate from a woman older than 75 with COVID-19, enrolled during active disease. Both conserved end residues are part of each CDR3. Each record gives: D gene, V gene, clone size, J gene, CDR3 DNA, CDR3 protein. The D gene is left open where the match is weak. Part of the rows lack a size; the others show once, few, many or a class for expanded clones.

d_gene: NA; v_gene: TRBV5-1; abundance: NA; j_gene: TRBJ1-4; CDR3nt: TGCGCCAGCAGCTTGCGGGGAATCGAAAAACTGTTTTTT; CDR3aa: CASSLRGIEKLFF
d_gene: TRBD2; v_gene: TRBV7-2; abundance: NA; j_gene: TRBJ2-3; CDR3nt: TGTGCCAGCAGCTCCAATAGCGGGGTGGGAGATACGCAGTATTTT; CDR3aa: CASSSNSGVGDTQYF
d_gene: NA; v_gene: TRBV7-2; abundance: NA; j_gene: TRBJ2-4; CDR3nt: TGTGCCAGCAGCCCGAGCGCGCCCACCAAAAACATTCAGTACTTC; CDR3aa: CASSPSAPTKNIQYF
d_gene: NA; v_gene: TRBV28; abundance: NA; j_gene: TRBJ2-1; CDR3nt: TGTGCCAGCAGGTCCGTTAGCTCCTACAATGAGCAGTTCTTC; CDR3aa: CASRSVSSYNEQFF
d_gene: NA; v_gene: TRBV30; abundance: once; j_gene: TRBJ2-2; CDR3nt: TGTGCCTGGAGTGTACTAGGGAACTTGGGGGAGCTGTTTTTT; CDR3aa: CAWSVLGNLGELFF
d_gene: TRBD1; v_gene: TRBV2; abundance: NA; j_gene: TRBJ1-2; CDR3nt: TGTGCCAGCACAACAGGGGGGCTTGGCTACACCTTC; CDR3aa: CASTTGGLGYTF
d_gene: NA; v_gene: TRBV2; abundance: once; j_gene: TRBJ1-2; CDR3nt: TGTGCCAGCAGTGAAGGAACAGGGCCGTCCTATGGCTACACCTTC; CDR3aa: CASSEGTGPSYGYTF
d_gene: NA; v_gene: TRBV15; abundance: NA; j_gene: TRBJ2-5; CDR3nt: TGTGCCACCAGCAGAGTCCAGGGCTTCCAAGAGACCCAGTACTTC; CDR3aa: CATSRVQGFQETQYF
d_gene: NA; v_gene: TRBV6-1; abundance: NA; j_gene: TRBJ1-6; CDR3nt: TGTGCCAGCAGTGAAAACAGGGTTAGAGAGTCACCCCTCCACTTT; CDR3aa: CASSENRVRESPLHF
d_gene: NA; v_gene: TRBV21-1; abundance: once; j_gene: TRBJ2-5; CDR3nt: TGTGCCAGCAGCAAAGATCGGCAGGGCGTGATTGTAGAGACCCAGTACTTC; CDR3aa: CASSKDRQGVIVETQYF
d_gene: TRBD1; v_gene: TRBV28; abundance: NA; j_gene: TRBJ2-2; CDR3nt: TGTGCCCACCGGACAGGGACGGCCACCGGGGAGCTGTTTTTT; CDR3aa: CAHRTGTATGELFF
d_gene: NA; v_gene: TRBV9; abundance: NA; j_gene: TRBJ2-5; CDR3nt: TGTGCCAGCAGCCTGGGCACCAACCAAGAGACCCAGTACTTC; CDR3aa: CASSLGTNQETQYF
d_gene: NA; v_gene: TRBV30; abundance: NA; j_gene: TRBJ2-7; CDR3nt: TGTGCCTGGAGTGTACAGGTCTACGAGCAGTACTTC; CDR3aa: CAWSVQVYEQYF
d_gene: NA; v_gene: TRBV28; abundance: NA; j_gene: TRBJ2-7; CDR3nt: TGTGCCAGCAGCGCAGGGTACTCCTACGAGCAGTACTTC; CDR3aa: CASSAGYSYEQYF
d_gene: NA; v_gene: TRBV3-1/TRBV3-2; abundance: NA; j_gene: TRBJ1-2; CDR3nt: TGTGCCAGCAGCCGGAGTAACTATGGCTACACCTTC; CDR3aa: CASSRSNYGYTF
d_gene: NA; v_gene: TRBV7-2; abundance: NA; j_gene: TRBJ2-7; CDR3nt: TGTGCCAGCAGCTCGTACAGGGCCGAGCAGTACTTC; CDR3aa: CASSSYRAEQYF
d_gene: TRBD2; v_gene: TRBV6-6; abundance: NA; j_gene: TRBJ2-3; CDR3nt: TGTGCCAGCACCCACTCCGGGGGGGCAGTAGATACGCAGTATTTT; CDR3aa: CASTHSGGAVDTQYF
d_gene: NA; v_gene: TRBV7-2; abundance: NA; j_gene: TRBJ2-5; CDR3nt: TGTGCCAGCAGCTTATTCCGAGGTCAAGAGACCCAGTACTTC; CDR3aa: CASSLFRGQETQYF
d_gene: NA; v_gene: TRBV27; abundance: NA; j_gene: TRBJ2-7; CDR3nt: TGTGCCAGCAGTTTATCGATAGGGGCCCGCTACGAGCAGTACTTC; CDR3aa: CASSLSIGARYEQYF
d_gene: TRBD1; v_gene: TRBV9; abundance: few; j_gene: TRBJ1-3; CDR3nt: TGTGCCAGCAGCACCGACAGGGATGGAAACACCATATATTTT; CDR3aa: CASSTDRDGNTIYF
d_gene: NA; v_gene: TRBV5-1; abundance: NA; j_gene: TRBJ2-5; CDR3nt: TGCGCCAGCAGTAGGGGCCGGGAGACCCAGTACTTC; CDR3aa: CASSRGRETQYF
d_gene: TRBD1; v_gene: TRBV5-1; abundance: NA; j_gene: TRBJ2-2; CDR3nt: TGCGCCAGCAGCTCGACAGGGATCACCGGGGAGCTGTTTTTT; CDR3aa: CASSSTGITGELFF
d_gene: NA; v_gene: TRBV6-5; abundance: NA; j_gene: TRBJ2-7; CDR3nt: TGTGCCAGCAGTTACTCCATAGGGGCAAGCTCCTACGAGCAGTACTTC; CDR3aa: CASSYSIGASSYEQYF
d_gene: TRBD2; v_gene: TRBV9; abundance: NA; j_gene: TRBJ2-7; CDR3nt: TGTGCCAGCAGCGTAGATCACCTAACTAGCGGGAGGCGCAACGAGCAGTACTTC; CDR3aa: CASSVDHLTSGRRNEQYF
d_gene: TRBD2; v_gene: TRBV28; abundance: NA; j_gene: TRBJ2-1; CDR3nt: TGTGCCAGCAGTTTGATAGCGGGTTCCTACAATGAGCAGTTCTTC; CDR3aa: CASSLIAGSYNEQFF
d_gene: TRBD1; v_gene: TRBV5-4; abundance: NA; j_gene: TRBJ2-3; CDR3nt: TGTGCCAGCAGCACACCGGGACAGGCGAATACGCAGTATTTT; CDR3aa: CASSTPGQANTQYF
d_gene: NA; v_gene: TRBV7-2; abundance: NA; j_gene: TRBJ2-1; CDR3nt: TGTGCCAGCAGCGAAGCGCGGGGGCCCCCCTACAATGAGCAGTTCTTC; CDR3aa: CASSEARGPPYNEQFF
d_gene: TRBD1; v_gene: TRBV19; abundance: NA; j_gene: TRBJ2-3; CDR3nt: TGTGCCACCAGGGACAGGGGGAGGATGGATACGCAGTATTTT; CDR3aa: CATRDRGRMDTQYF
d_gene: NA; v_gene: TRBV10-3; abundance: once; j_gene: TRBJ2-4; CDR3nt: TGTGCCATCAGTGAGTCCCTCATCGGGACATATAAAAACATTCAGTACTTC; CDR3aa: CAISESLIGTYKNIQYF
d_gene: NA; v_gene: TRBV7-2; abundance: NA; j_gene: TRBJ1-6; CDR3nt: TGTGCCAGCAGCCTACACAGGGAAGGCCTTCGGTCACCCCTCCACTTT; CDR3aa: CASSLHREGLRSPLHF
d_gene: NA; v_gene: TRBV5-1; abundance: NA; j_gene: TRBJ1-5; CDR3nt: TGCGCCAGCAGCACCCTAGGCTTAGATCAGCCCCAGCATTTT; CDR3aa: CASSTLGLDQPQHF
d_gene: TRBD2; v_gene: TRBV28; abundance: NA; j_gene: TRBJ2-7; CDR3nt: TGTGCCAGCAGACCCTACGGACTAGCGGGAGCTCTTAGTGAGCAGTACTTC; CDR3aa: CASRPYGLAGALSEQYF